Included here is one TCR beta chain sequence, with context. Germline assignment: CDR1 SGHAT and CDR2 FQNNGV. The length of the CDR3 is 15 residues. Trimming removed 1 base from V and 3 bases from J; junction bases left unmatched: 3. TCRdb's copy holds only in-frame clones and misses some; the assay was immunoSEQ multiplex PCR. The repertoire holds tens of thousands of clones, roughly 87% seen once, with under 0.35% in the top ten. This specimen belongs to a study of OX40 agonist ivuxolimab in advanced cancers. Background on the study: Ivuxolimab, which patients received intravenously every 2 weeks, was dosed at 0.01 to 10 mg/kg.

The TCR was taken from an adult with an advanced solid tumor such as melanoma, head and neck, liver or kidney cancer. The sample in question was CD4+ or CD8+ T cells sorted from blood, obtained in a trial of the OX40 agonist ivuxolimab. V is TRBV11-2 and J is TRBJ1-3, with 7 positions matching TRBD1. The CDR3 DNA is TGTGCCAGCAGCTTAGGTCCAGGGGGTGGAAACACCATATATTTT. It translates to CASSLGPGGGNTIYF.